The clone carrying this TCR beta chain was picked up many times. Antigen: not known. Amplification targeted TCR beta CDR3 regions from RNA transcripts. With the HTBI primer set, the TCR CDR3 went through a first round of RT-PCR. TCRdb fed the multiplex PCR reads into MiXCR, producing one record per CDR3 protein. The repertoire holds hundreds of thousands of distinct CDR3 sequences, with 11% to 15% as singletons. This sample was taken from a study of T cells in Graves' hyperthyroidism and ophthalmopathy. Background on the study: At the time of initial diagnosis and before any treatment, peripheral blood was collected.

The germline CDR1 and CDR2 sequences are SGHTA and FQGNSA. CDR3 size: 15 residues. Trimming took 5 bases from V and 4 from J, leaving 15 bases between them. Newly diagnosed patients aged 18 to 65 had hyperthyroidism of under 2 months' duration. Overall study findings and caveats: Researchers found most expanded thyroid clonotypes above 0.001 in blood as well.

The sample consisted of blood. The TCR comes from a woman aged 18-29 years with Graves' hyperthyroidism. V gene TRBV7-2 combines with J gene TRBJ1-5; possible D gene TRBD1, 5 bases. For the CDR3, the DNA is TGTGCCAGCAGCCTCAGGAAGACAGCTAATCAGCCCCAGCATTTT. This translates into CASSLRKTANQPQHF.